This section outlines one T cell receptor (beta chain) sequence together with its context. The data originate from a study of blood T cell repertoires in COVID-19. Study-level information: Both acute and convalescent COVID-19 samples were obtained from the United States, Italy and Spain. The analysed material was cDNA or gDNA that came from T cells, B-cell-depleted T cells, or PBMCs.

Authors' processing steps: Estimation of nucleated cell counts relied on the amplification of reference gene primers. Method: immunoSEQ multiplex PCR; TCRdb's copy keeps in-frame clones and lacks some. That table supplies the V and J calls and clone size; D and trimming were determined from the DNA. The sample has around 260,000 clones; around nine tenths are singletons. Trimming took off 5 bases at V and 10 bases at J, with 14 bases between the two ends. CDR1 is SGHTA, CDR2 FQGTGA, per germline. The CDR3 runs to 13 residues. The sequenced sample consisted of peripheral blood. J is TRBJ2-2 and V is TRBV7-3; D may be TRBD2 (6 bases). The receptor was isolated from a woman in her sixties with COVID-19, enrolled during active disease. CDR3 nucleotides: TGTGCCAGCAGCCTTGATGCGGGGTTGGAGCTGTTTTTT. This codes for CASSLDAGLELFF.